The next 25 T cell receptor beta chains were all read from a single sample in a study of blood T cell repertoires in COVID-19. Clones were sequenced by immunoSEQ multiplex PCR, and TCRdb holds only the in-frame ones, with some missing. The table includes about 64,000 clones, over 75% detected once. The sample consisted of peripheral blood. The receptor set was obtained from a man between 65 and 85 years old with acute or convalescent COVID-19.

This chain connects TRBV14 to TRBJ2-7; weak D call: TRBD1 (5 bases). V was shortened by 1 base and J by 0 bases, with 10 bases between the two germline ends. This CDR3 region has 15 residues. Germline assignment: CDR1 SGHDN and CDR2 FVKESK. The CDR3 sequence is CASSQAGPSSYEQYF. In DNA form, the CDR3 reads TGTGCCAGCAGCCAAGCAGGGCCAAGCTCCTACGAGCAGTACTTC.

The chain recombines TRBV30 with TRBJ2-7, with D unresolved. The V end was cut by 8 bases, the J end by 1 base, with 6 bases between. Germline V gene data show CDR1 as GTSNPN and CDR2 as SVGIG (reference sequence). The CDR3 loop spans 10 amino acids. CDR3 protein: CALGSYEQYF. Here the CDR3 DNA reads TGTGCCCTCGGTTCCTACGAGCAGTACTTC.

Only one count was recorded for this clone. V gene TRBV7-8 combines with J gene TRBJ2-7; D is perhaps TRBD1 (6 bases). The germline V gene encodes CDR1 SGHVS and CDR2 FQNEAQ. The CDR3 consists of 15 residues. Trimming left V 4 bases short and J 7 bases short, with 20 bases between. DNA of the CDR3: TGTGCCAGCAGCTACAGGGATACGAACCTTGGGGAGCAGTACTTC. Encoded protein: CASSYRDTNLGEQYF.

V and J are TRBV24-1 and TRBJ2-1; D possibly corresponds to TRBD1 (6 bases). Germline-derived CDR1 and CDR2 are KGHDR and SFDVKD. Trimming shortened V by 2 bases and J by 8 bases, and 18 bases separated the two germline ends. There are 16 residues in the CDR3. The CDR3 DNA reads as TGTGCCACCAGTGATTCGAATCGCCCAGGGGCCGATGAGCAGTTCTTC. Its protein product is CATSDSNRPGADEQFF.

The J gene is TRBJ1-2, the V gene TRBV2; 7 nucleotides match TRBD1. Losses at the gene ends were 11 bases for V and 2 bases for J; bases not matched to a gene: 5. Germline values: CDR1 SNHLY, CDR2 FYNNEI. The CDR3 has 12 residues. The CDR3: CARDRENYGYTF. The CDR3 coding sequence is TGTGCCCGGGACAGAGAAAACTATGGCTACACCTTC. Based on the CDR3 plus reference TRBV2 and TRBJ1-2, the full variable domain is EPEVTQTPSHQVTQMGQEVILRCVPISNHLYFYWYRQILGQKVEFLVSFYNNEISEKSEIFDDQFSVERPDGSNFTLKIRSTKLEDSAMYFCARDRENYGYTFGSGTRLTVV.

The V and J genes are TRBV19 and TRBJ2-1, with TRBD1 identical over 10 bases. The ends lost 5 bases at V and 12 bases at J; junction bases unmatched: 4. CDR3 length: 12 amino acids. Per the germline V gene, CDR1 is LNHDA and CDR2 is SQIVND (reference sequence). The CDR3: CASSAGDRGQFF. DNA for the CDR3: TGTGCCAGTAGTGCTGGGGACAGGGGGCAGTTCTTC. Variable domain in full (rest from reference TRBV19 and TRBJ2-1): DGGITQSPKYLFRKEGQNVTLSCEQNLNHDAMYWYRQDPGQGLRLIYYSQIVNDFQKGDIAEGYSVSREKKESFPLTVTSAQKNPTAFYLCASSAGDRGQFFGPGTRLTVL.

The chain joins TRBV2 to TRBJ1-1; TRBD1 matches 8 bases. Trimming took 8 bases from V and 7 from J; bases not matched to a gene: 12. CDR3 length: 14 residues. CDR1 and CDR2 (germline): SNHLY, FYNNEI. The CDR3 sequence: CASGVDREDNEAFF. Here the CDR3 DNA reads TGTGCCAGCGGGGTGGACAGGGAGGACAATGAAGCTTTCTTT. The variable domain in full, with the rest retrieved from reference TRBV2 and TRBJ1-1, is EPEVTQTPSHQVTQMGQEVILRCVPISNHLYFYWYRQILGQKVEFLVSFYNNEISEKSEIFDDQFSVERPDGSNFTLKIRSTKLEDSAMYFCASGVDREDNEAFFGQGTRLTVV.

The V gene is TRBV23-1, the J gene TRBJ2-3; D perhaps matches TRBD2 (6 bases). TRBV23-1 is an ORF, with its function uncertain. The CDR3 runs to 20 residues. V was shortened by 4 bases and J by 0 bases, with 26 bases between the two germline ends. The CDR3 reads CASSRRTPGAPSPSTDTQYF. The CDR3 nucleotides are TGCGCCAGCAGTCGCCGGACACCGGGAGCCCCCAGCCCTAGCACAGATACGCAGTATTTT.

This clone was picked up a small number of times. The chain employs TRBV30 and TRBJ2-7; 10 positions match TRBD1. Germline lookup yields CDR1 GTSNPN and CDR2 SVGIG (reference sequence). The CDR3 spans 15 residues. After removal of 2 bases from V and 5 bases from J, the junction contained 9 bases not matched to a gene. DNA of the CDR3: TGTGCCTGGAGTTTAGTCGGGACAGGGGTCGACGAGCAGTACTTC. Protein: CAWSLVGTGVDEQYF.

The gene calls are TRBV7-6 and TRBJ2-1, with 12 bases matching TRBD2. The CDR3 contains 16 residues. The V gene end was trimmed by 1 base and the J gene end by 4 bases; junction bases not matched to a gene: 2. Germline values: CDR1 SGHVS, CDR2 FNYEAQ. The CDR3 region is CASSLVGTSGYNEQFF. The CDR3 nucleotides read TGTGCCAGCAGCTTAGTTGGGACTAGCGGGTACAATGAGCAGTTCTTC. The entire variable domain, with the rest obtained from reference TRBV7-6 and TRBJ2-1, is as follows: GAGVSQSPRYKVTKRGQDVALRCDPISGHVSLYWYRQALGQGPEFLTYFNYEAQQDKSGLPNDRFSAERPEGSISTLTIQRTEQRDSAMYRCASSLVGTSGYNEQFFGPGTRLTVL.

The genes are TRBV6-2 or TRBV6-3 and TRBJ1-2; D remains ambiguous. Germline V lookup: CDR1 MNHEY, CDR2 SVGEGT. The V end lost 1 base, the J end lost 4 bases, and 4 bases lay between the germline ends. This CDR3 has 12 residues. CDR3: CASSYLSYGYTF. The CDR3 DNA reads as TGTGCCAGCAGTTACTTGAGCTATGGCTACACCTTC.

DNA for the CDR3: TGTGCCAGCAATTTCCGGGACAGAAATCAGCCCCAGCATTTT. Its protein product is CASNFRDRNQPQHF. This chain connects TRBV6-6 to TRBJ1-5; the match to TRBD1 covers 7 bases. The V segment lost 7 bases and the J segment 4 bases; nucleotides outside the gene matches: 7. The germline CDR1 and CDR2 sequences are MNHNY and SVGAGI (reference sequence). The CDR3 is made up of 14 amino acids.

The chain couples TRBV28 to TRBJ1-2, with 9 nucleotides matching TRBD1. The V segment lost 3 bases and the J segment 4 bases; nucleotides outside the gene matches: 3. The CDR3 extends over 14 amino acids. CDR1 MDHEN and CDR2 SYDVKM come from the germline V gene. CDR3 nucleotides: TGTGCCAGCAGTTTTCGACAGGGGGTCTATGGCTACACCTTC. It codes for CASSFRQGVYGYTF.

J is TRBJ1-6 and V is TRBV6-5; perhaps TRBD1 as D (5 bases). Trimming stripped 5 bases from V and 4 bases from J, with 9 bases between. There are 14 residues in the CDR3. Germline values: CDR1 MNHEY, CDR2 SVGAGI. The CDR3 sequence: CASSRTKYNSPLHF. The CDR3 DNA is TGTGCCAGCAGTCGGACAAAATATAATTCACCCCTCCACTTT.

The genes are TRBV27 and TRBJ2-2, with D hard to call. Germline loops: CDR1 MNHEY, CDR2 SMNVEV (reference sequence). Trimming removed 3 bases from V and 4 bases from J, with 6 bases in between. The CDR3 extends over 13 amino acids. The CDR3 protein is CASSFISTGELFF. The CDR3 nucleotides are TGTGCCAGCAGTTTCATTAGCACCGGGGAGCTGTTTTTT.

A single count supports this clone. The chain recombines TRBV3-1 (or the pseudogene TRBV3-2) with TRBJ2-3, with 7 positions matching TRBD2. The CDR3 is made up of 16 amino acids. Per germline, CDR1 LGHDT and CDR2 YNNKEL (reference sequence). Trimming took 2 bases from V and 1 from J; bases not matched to a gene: 6. The CDR3 loop reads CASSQTTSAGTDTQYF. CDR3 nucleotide sequence: TGTGCCAGCAGCCAAACCACTAGCGCAGGCACAGATACGCAGTATTTT.

V and J are TRBV7-9 and TRBJ1-3; 7 nucleotides line up with TRBD1. Germline values: CDR1 SEHNR, CDR2 FQNEAQ (reference sequence). J was trimmed by 2 bases and V by 10 bases; bases with no gene match: 11. The CDR3 has 15 residues. The CDR3 sequence is CAIIRAGGTGNTIYF. The CDR3 DNA is TGTGCCATCATTAGGGCAGGGGGTACTGGAAACACCATATATTTT.

The rearrangement uses TRBV13 and TRBJ2-5; a weak D match, TRBD1 (5 bases). V lost 5 bases, J lost 1 base, and 14 bases lay in between. The CDR3 extends over 15 amino acids. Germline assignment: CDR1 PRHDT and CDR2 FYEKMQ (reference sequence). The CDR3 loop reads CASSPQRGPQETQYF. CDR3 DNA: TGTGCCAGCAGCCCCCAAAGGGGTCCCCAAGAGACCCAGTACTTC.

The chain couples TRBV15 to TRBJ2-3; TRBD2 matches at 10 bases. J gave up 1 base and V 0 bases, and 7 bases lay outside the gene matches. The CDR3 is 18 amino acids. Germline loops: CDR1 LNHNV, CDR2 YYDKDF (reference sequence). This chain's CDR3 is CATSRDLVSGGGTDTQYF. DNA of the CDR3: TGTGCCACCAGCAGAGATCTAGTGAGCGGGGGGGGCACAGATACGCAGTATTTT. The complete variable domain, with remaining parts taken from reference TRBV15 and TRBJ2-3, reads DAMVIQNPRYQVTQFGKPVTLSCSQTLNHNVMYWYQQKSSQAPKLLFHYYDKDFNNEADTPDNFQSRRPNTSFCFLDIRSPGLGDTAMYLCATSRDLVSGGGTDTQYFGPGTRLTVL.

The rearrangement joins TRBV18 to TRBJ2-5, with D perhaps matching TRBD1 (6 bases). This CDR3 has 14 amino acids. The V gene lost 0 bases and the J gene lost 2 bases, with 7 bases spanning the gap. CDR1 and CDR2 from the germline V gene are KGHSH and LQKENI. The CDR3 nucleotides are TGTGCCAGCTCACCACCCGGACAGCAAGAGACCCAGTACTTC. This codes for CASSPPGQQETQYF.

The genes are TRBV10-3 and TRBJ2-7; D is uncertain. V was shortened by 7 bases and J by 4 bases, with 8 bases between the two germline ends. In germline, CDR1 is ENHRY, CDR2 SYGVKD. CDR3 size: 11 residues. The CDR3 reads CAITDFYEQYF. CDR3 nucleotides: TGTGCCATCACCGACTTTTACGAGCAGTACTTC.

The chain has TRBV25-1 and TRBJ2-2; 7 bases line up with TRBD2. Germline assignment: CDR1 MGHDK and CDR2 SYGVNS. After removal of 1 base from V and 3 bases from J, the junction contained 5 bases not matched to a gene. The CDR3 consists of 16 residues. The CDR3 loop is CASSEFSRGDTGELFF. The CDR3 DNA reads TGTGCCAGCAGTGAATTTTCTCGGGGGGACACCGGGGAGCTGTTTTTT.

This clone was seen just once. V usage is TRBV5-1 and J usage is TRBJ2-5; 8 bases are a match to TRBD2. Germline-derived CDR1 and CDR2 are SGHRS and YFSETQ. Losses at the gene ends were 0 bases for V and 4 bases for J; bases not matched to a gene: 14. The CDR3 is 18 residues long. The CDR3 loop is CASSLVAAGGRGLETQYF. CDR3 coding DNA: TGCGCCAGCAGCTTGGTTGCGGCGGGGGGTCGGGGCTTAGAGACCCAGTACTTC.

By share, this clone ranks as medium-sized (0.01 to 0.1%). The CDR3 nucleotides read TGTGCCAGCAGCCGAGCGACGAACACTGAAGCTTTCTTT. It codes for CASSRATNTEAFF. This chain uses TRBV9 with TRBJ1-1; no reliable D call. There are 13 residues in the CDR3. With 4 bases removed from V and 1 base from J, the gap between germline ends came to 8 bases. Germline V gene sequence: CDR1 SGDLS, CDR2 YYNGEE. Full variable domain (outside the CDR3, taken from reference TRBV9 and TRBJ1-1): DSGVTQTPKHLITATGQRVTLRCSPRSGDLSVYWYQQSLDQGLQFLIQYYNGEERAKGNILERFSAQQFPDLHSELNLSSLELGDSALYFCASSRATNTEAFFGQGTRLTVV.

This clone has only a few counts. This chain connects TRBV14 to TRBJ2-3; TRBD1 is a possible D gene (6 bases). This CDR3 has 18 residues. The V gene lost 4 bases and the J gene lost 2 bases, with 22 bases spanning the gap. Germline V gives CDR1 SGHDN, CDR2 FVKESK. Here the CDR3 reads CASSPPRSWGPFTDTQYF. The CDR3 DNA reads as TGTGCCAGCAGCCCACCTCGGTCCTGGGGGCCTTTCACAGATACGCAGTATTTT.